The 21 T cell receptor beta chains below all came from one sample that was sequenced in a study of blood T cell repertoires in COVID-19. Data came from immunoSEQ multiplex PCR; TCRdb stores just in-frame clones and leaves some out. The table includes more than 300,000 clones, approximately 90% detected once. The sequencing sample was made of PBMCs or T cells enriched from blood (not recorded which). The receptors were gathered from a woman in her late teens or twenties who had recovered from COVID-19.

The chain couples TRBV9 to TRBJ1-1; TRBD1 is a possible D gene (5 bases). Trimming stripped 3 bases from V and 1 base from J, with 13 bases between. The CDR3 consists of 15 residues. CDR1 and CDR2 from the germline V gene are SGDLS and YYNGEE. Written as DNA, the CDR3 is TGTGCCAGCAGCGGGAGACAGACAACGAACACTGAAGCTTTCTTT. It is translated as CASSGRQTTNTEAFF.

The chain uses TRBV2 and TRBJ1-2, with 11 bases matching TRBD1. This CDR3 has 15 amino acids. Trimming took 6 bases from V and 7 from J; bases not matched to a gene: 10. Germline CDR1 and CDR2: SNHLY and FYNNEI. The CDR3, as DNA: TGTGCCAGCAGGAGCCCTGGGACAGGGGGTCGTGGCTACACCTTC. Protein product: CASRSPGTGGRGYTF.

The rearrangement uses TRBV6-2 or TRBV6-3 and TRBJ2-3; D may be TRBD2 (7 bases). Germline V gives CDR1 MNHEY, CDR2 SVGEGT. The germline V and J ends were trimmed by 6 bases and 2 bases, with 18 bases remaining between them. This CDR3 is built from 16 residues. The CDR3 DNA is TGTGCCAGCAGCCCTAGGGGGGGCGGTTTCACAGATACGCAGTATTTT. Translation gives CASSPRGGGFTDTQYF.

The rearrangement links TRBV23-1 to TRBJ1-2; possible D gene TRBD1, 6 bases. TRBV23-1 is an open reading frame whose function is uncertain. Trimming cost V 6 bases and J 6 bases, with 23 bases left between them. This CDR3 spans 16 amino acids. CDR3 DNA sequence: TGCGCCAGCAGACACCCCATCGCCAGGGGTACAGATGGCTACACCTTC. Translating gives CASRHPIARGTDGYTF.

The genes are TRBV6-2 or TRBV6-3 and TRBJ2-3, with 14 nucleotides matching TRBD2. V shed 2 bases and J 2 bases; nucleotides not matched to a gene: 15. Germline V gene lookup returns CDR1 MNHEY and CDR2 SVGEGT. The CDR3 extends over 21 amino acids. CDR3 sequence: CASSYPRLAGGPSPVTDTQYF. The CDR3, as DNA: TGTGCCAGCAGTTACCCCAGACTAGCGGGGGGGCCTTCTCCCGTCACAGATACGCAGTATTTT.

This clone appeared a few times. CDR3 bases: TGTGCCTGGACCTCGAGTGTCGGGGGATGGACTGAAGCTTTCTTT. As protein: CAWTSSVGGWTEAFF. This chain links TRBV30 with TRBJ1-1, with TRBD1 as a possible D gene (5 bases). Germline loops: CDR1 GTSNPN, CDR2 SVGIG (reference sequence). This CDR3 region has 15 residues. Trimming pared 4 bases from V and 5 bases from J, leaving 20 bases between.

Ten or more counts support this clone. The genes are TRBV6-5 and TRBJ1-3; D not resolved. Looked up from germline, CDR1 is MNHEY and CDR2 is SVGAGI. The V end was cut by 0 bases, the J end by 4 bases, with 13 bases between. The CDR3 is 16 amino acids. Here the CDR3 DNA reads TGTGCCAGCAGTTACTCGGCGGGTCTAGGAGGAAACACCATATATTTT. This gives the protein CASSYSAGLGGNTIYF.

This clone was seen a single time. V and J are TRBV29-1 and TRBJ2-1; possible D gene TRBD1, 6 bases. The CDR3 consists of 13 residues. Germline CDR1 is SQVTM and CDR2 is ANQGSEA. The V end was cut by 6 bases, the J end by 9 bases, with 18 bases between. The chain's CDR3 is CSVSGQTGGEQFF. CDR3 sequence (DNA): TGCAGCGTCTCCGGACAGACCGGAGGTGAGCAGTTCTTC.

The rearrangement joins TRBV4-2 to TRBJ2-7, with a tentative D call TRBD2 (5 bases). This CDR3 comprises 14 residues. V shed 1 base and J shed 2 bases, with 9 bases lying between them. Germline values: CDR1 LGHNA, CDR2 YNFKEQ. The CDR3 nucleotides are TGTGCCAGCAGCCAAGGGGCGGGTCCCTACGAGCAGTACTTC. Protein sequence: CASSQGAGPYEQYF.

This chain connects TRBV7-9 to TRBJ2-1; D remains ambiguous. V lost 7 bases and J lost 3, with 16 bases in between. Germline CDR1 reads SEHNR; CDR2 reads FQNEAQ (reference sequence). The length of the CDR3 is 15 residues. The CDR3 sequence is CASTNVELLYNEQFF. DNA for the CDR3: TGTGCCAGCACCAATGTAGAACTTCTCTACAATGAGCAGTTCTTC.

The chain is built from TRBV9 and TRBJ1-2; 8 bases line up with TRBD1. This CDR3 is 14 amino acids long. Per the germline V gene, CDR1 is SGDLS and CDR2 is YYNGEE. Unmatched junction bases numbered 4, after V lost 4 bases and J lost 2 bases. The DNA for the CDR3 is TGTGCCAGCAGCCCCTGGACAGGGAACTATGGCTACACCTTC. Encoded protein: CASSPWTGNYGYTF. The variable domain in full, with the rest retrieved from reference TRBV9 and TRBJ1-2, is DSGVTQTPKHLITATGQRVTLRCSPRSGDLSVYWYQQSLDQGLQFLIQYYNGEERAKGNILERFSAQQFPDLHSELNLSSLELGDSALYFCASSPWTGNYGYTFGSGTRLTVV.

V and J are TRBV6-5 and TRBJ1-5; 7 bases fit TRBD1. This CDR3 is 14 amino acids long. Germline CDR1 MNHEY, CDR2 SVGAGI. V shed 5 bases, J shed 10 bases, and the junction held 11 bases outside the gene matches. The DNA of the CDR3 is TGTGCCAGCAGTAACCCATTGGACAGGCGTCCCCAGCATTTT. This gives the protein CASSNPLDRRPQHF.

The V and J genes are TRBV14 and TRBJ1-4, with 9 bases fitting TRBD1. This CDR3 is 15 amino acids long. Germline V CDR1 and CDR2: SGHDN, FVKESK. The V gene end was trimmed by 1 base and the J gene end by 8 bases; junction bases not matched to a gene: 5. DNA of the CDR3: TGTGCCAGCAGCCAAGGTGGGACAGGGTCCGAAAAACTGTTTTTT. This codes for CASSQGGTGSEKLFF.

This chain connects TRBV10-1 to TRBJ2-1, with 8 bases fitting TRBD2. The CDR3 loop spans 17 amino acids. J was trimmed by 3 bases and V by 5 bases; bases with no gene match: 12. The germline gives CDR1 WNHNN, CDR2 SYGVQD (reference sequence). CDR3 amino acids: CASSQLAVITIYNEQFF. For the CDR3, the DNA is TGCGCCAGCAGTCAACTAGCGGTTATAACCATCTACAATGAGCAGTTCTTC.

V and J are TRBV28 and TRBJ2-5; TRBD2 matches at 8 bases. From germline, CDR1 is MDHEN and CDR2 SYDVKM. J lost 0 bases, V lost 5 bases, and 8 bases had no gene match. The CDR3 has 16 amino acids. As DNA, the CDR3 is TGTGCCAGCAGTCCTATAGCGGGATCGTACCAAGAGACCCAGTACTTC. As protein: CASSPIAGSYQETQYF.

The CDR3 DNA reads TGTGCCAGCAGCTTAACTCGGACAGGGAACACTGAAGCTTTCTTT. Amino acids: CASSLTRTGNTEAFF. The chain couples TRBV7-3 to TRBJ1-1; 7 bases line up with TRBD1. The germline gives CDR1 SGHTA, CDR2 FQGTGA. Losses at the gene ends were 0 bases for V and 1 base for J; bases not matched to a gene: 2. The CDR3 is made up of 15 amino acids.

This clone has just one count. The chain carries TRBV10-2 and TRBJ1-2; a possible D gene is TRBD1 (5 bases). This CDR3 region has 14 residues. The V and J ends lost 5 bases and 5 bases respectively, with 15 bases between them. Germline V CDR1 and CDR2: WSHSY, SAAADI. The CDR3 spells CASSPGHNAYGYTF. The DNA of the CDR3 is TGCGCCAGCAGTCCCGGACACAATGCTTATGGCTACACCTTC.

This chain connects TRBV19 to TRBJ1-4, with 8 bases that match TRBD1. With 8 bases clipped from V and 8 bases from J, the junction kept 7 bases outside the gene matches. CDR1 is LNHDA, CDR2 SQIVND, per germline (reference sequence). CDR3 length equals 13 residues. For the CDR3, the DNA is TGTGCCAGTGAGGACAGGGTGCAGGAAAAACTGTTTTTT. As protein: CASEDRVQEKLFF.

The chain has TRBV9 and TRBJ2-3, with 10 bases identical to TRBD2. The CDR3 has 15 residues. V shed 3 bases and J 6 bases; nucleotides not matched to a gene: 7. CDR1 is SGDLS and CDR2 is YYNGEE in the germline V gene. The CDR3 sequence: CASSARAGGRDTQYF. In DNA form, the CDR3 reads TGTGCCAGCAGCGCCCGAGCGGGGGGGCGTGATACGCAGTATTTT.

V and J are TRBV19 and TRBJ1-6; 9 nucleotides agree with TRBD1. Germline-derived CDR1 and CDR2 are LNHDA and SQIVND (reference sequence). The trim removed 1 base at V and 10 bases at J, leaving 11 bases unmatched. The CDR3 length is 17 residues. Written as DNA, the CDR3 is TGTGCCAGTAGTATAGCCCCGGGACAGGGATTAGGATCACCCCTCCACTTT. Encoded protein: CASSIAPGQGLGSPLHF.

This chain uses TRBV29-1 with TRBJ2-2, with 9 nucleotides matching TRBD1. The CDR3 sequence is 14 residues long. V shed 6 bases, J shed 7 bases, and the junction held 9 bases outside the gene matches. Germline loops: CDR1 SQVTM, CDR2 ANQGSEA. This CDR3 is CSVYDRGIGGELFF. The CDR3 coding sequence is TGCAGCGTCTACGACAGGGGGATCGGCGGGGAGCTGTTTTTT.